Listed here are 23 T cell receptor beta chains from one sample, sequenced in a study of cytomegalovirus exposure and HLA in healthy donors. The PCR made use of 60 Vbeta and 13 Jbeta primers. Clones were sequenced by immunoSEQ multiplex PCR, and TCRdb holds only the in-frame ones, with some missing. The sample includes approximately 160,000 clones, roughly three quarters seen only once; the top ten take 3.1%. The sequenced sample was PBMCs. The receptors were sampled from a woman between 50 and 59 years old in good health and CMV-seropositive.

J is TRBJ1-2 and V is TRBV4-2; a possible D gene is TRBD1 (6 bases). The CDR3 totals 17 residues. From germline, CDR1 is LGHNA and CDR2 YNFKEQ. V was shortened by 3 bases and J by 4 bases, with 21 bases between the two germline ends. The CDR3 DNA reads as TGTGCCAGCAGCCATCAATCTAGCGGGGGGGCTGCCTATGGCTACACCTTC. This sequence encodes CASSHQSSGGAAYGYTF.

V is TRBV7-2 and J is TRBJ2-7; TRBD2 aligns across 9 bases. The CDR3 loop spans 15 amino acids. The germline CDR1 and CDR2 sequences are SGHTA and FQGNSA. With 5 bases clipped from V and 0 bases from J, the junction kept 5 bases outside the gene matches. Written as DNA, the CDR3 is TGTGCCAGCAGCCGGACTAGCGTCAACTCCTACGAGCAGTACTTC. This codes for CASSRTSVNSYEQYF.

This chain connects TRBV28 to TRBJ1-5, with D unclear. Germline CDR1 MDHEN, CDR2 SYDVKM. The CDR3 extends over 11 amino acids. Trimming removed 9 bases from V and 6 bases from J, with 9 bases in between. CDR3 nucleotides: TGTGCCAGTAAGAGCGGTCAGCCCCAGCATTTT. Translating gives CASKSGQPQHF. Using reference TRBV28 and TRBJ1-5 for the parts outside the CDR3, the full variable domain is DVKVTQSSRYLVKRTGEKVFLECVQDMDHENMFWYRQDPGLGLRLIYFSYDVKMKEKGDIPEGYSVSREKKERFSLILESASTNQTSMYLCASKSGQPQHFGDGTRLSIL.

This clone was counted only a few times. The rearrangement links TRBV7-2 to TRBJ2-7; TRBD1 aligns across 11 bases. CDR1 and CDR2 from the germline V gene are SGHTA and FQGNSA. This CDR3 region has 17 residues. The trim removed 4 bases at V and 0 bases at J, leaving 8 bases unmatched. Here the CDR3 DNA reads TGTGCCAGCAGCTACAGAATTGGACAGGGGGCCTCCTACGAGCAGTACTTC. This gives the protein CASSYRIGQGASYEQYF. Combining the CDR3 with reference TRBV7-2 and TRBJ2-7 gives the whole variable domain GAGVSQSPSNKVTEKGKDVELRCDPISGHTALYWYRQSLGQGLEFLIYFQGNSAPDKSGLPSDRFSAERTGGSVSTLTIQRTQQEDSAVYLCASSYRIGQGASYEQYFGPGTRLTVT.

This chain connects TRBV7-2 to TRBJ2-6; TRBD2 might be the D (5 bases). CDR3 length equals 17 residues. V was shortened by 5 bases and J by 0 bases, with 14 bases between the two germline ends. Germline CDR1 is SGHTA and CDR2 is FQGNSA. In nucleotides, the CDR3 is TGTGCCAGCAGCCCCCGGGGATCGGCCTCTGGGGCCAACGTCCTGACTTTC. It specifies CASSPRGSASGANVLTF.

The chain combines TRBV18 with TRBJ2-1; 7 bases line up with TRBD2. Germline CDR1 reads KGHSH; CDR2 reads LQKENI. With V trimmed by 3 bases and J by 13 bases, 6 bases remained unmatched. This CDR3 is 12 amino acids long. The CDR3 here is CASSPPSGTQFF. In nucleotides, the CDR3 is TGTGCCAGCTCACCCCCCAGCGGGACCCAGTTCTTC.

The genes are TRBV5-6 and TRBJ2-7; perhaps TRBD1 as D (5 bases). Trimming took off 4 bases at V and 2 bases at J, with 16 bases between the two ends. Germline V gives CDR1 SGHDT, CDR2 YYEEEE. This CDR3 contains 15 residues. The CDR3 loop reads CASSPPDTLTYEQYF. In nucleotides, the CDR3 is TGTGCCAGCAGCCCGCCGGACACTTTAACCTACGAGCAGTACTTC. Combining the CDR3 with reference TRBV5-6 and TRBJ2-7 gives the whole variable domain DAGVTQSPTHLIKTRGQQVTLRCSPKSGHDTVSWYQQALGQGPQFIFQYYEEEERQRGNFPDRFSGHQFPNYSSELNVNALLLGDSALYLCASSPPDTLTYEQYFGPGTRLTVT.

V usage is TRBV11-3 and J usage is TRBJ1-1; 7 bases fit TRBD1. CDR1 and CDR2 (germline): SGHNT, YENEEA. Trimming removed 2 bases from V and 5 bases from J; junction bases left unmatched: 5. The CDR3 consists of 14 residues. The CDR3: CASSLRGRRTEAFF. The CDR3 nucleotides are TGTGCCAGCAGCTTAAGGGGGCGTCGGACTGAAGCTTTCTTT.

J is TRBJ1-5 and V is TRBV5-1; 8 bases are a match to TRBD1. This CDR3 has 13 residues. The germline gives CDR1 SGHRS, CDR2 YFSETQ. Trimming cost V 2 bases and J 6 bases; bases outside gene matches: 1. CDR3: CASSLQGGQPQHF. As DNA, the CDR3 is TGCGCCAGCAGCTTACAGGGGGGTCAGCCCCAGCATTTT.

The chain uses TRBV28 and TRBJ1-5; 9 bases match TRBD1. Trimming cost V 5 bases and J 7 bases; bases outside gene matches: 9. Looked up from germline, CDR1 is MDHEN and CDR2 is SYDVKM. There are 15 residues in the CDR3. The CDR3 coding sequence is TGTGCCAGCAGTCTACAGGGGGCTCAGGGGCAGCCCCAGCATTTT. Its protein product is CASSLQGAQGQPQHF.

For this clone: A junction end diverges from the germline sequence, so it may reflect a read error. The chain carries TRBV6-1 and TRBJ2-6, with a tentative D call TRBD1 (5 bases). Germline V gene data show CDR1 as MNHNS and CDR2 as SASEGT. The CDR3 totals 15 residues. Here the CDR3 reads CASSVGVSGANGLTF. CDR3 DNA sequence: TGTGCCAGCAGTGTCGGCGTATCTGGGGCCAACGGCCTGACTTTC.

The CDR3 DNA is TGTGCCAGTGGCCCGGAGTCTGGGGCCAACGTCCTGACTTTC. Its translation is CASGPESGANVLTF. V usage is TRBV19 and J usage is TRBJ2-6; D not certain. The ends were cut back, 8 bases at V and 1 base at J, with 9 bases in the middle. The CDR3 is 14 residues long. In germline, CDR1 is LNHDA, CDR2 SQIVND (reference sequence).

This clone came up a few times. V is TRBV19 and J is TRBJ1-3; D not certain. Trimming removed 1 base at V and 1 base at J, with 5 bases between. This CDR3 comprises 14 residues. The germline V gene encodes CDR1 LNHDA and CDR2 SQIVND (reference sequence). DNA for the CDR3: TGTGCCAGTAGTATAGGCGGATCTGGAAACACCATATATTTT. Protein: CASSIGGSGNTIYF.

The J gene is TRBJ2-2, the V gene TRBV4-3; 11 nucleotides agree with TRBD1. With 1 base clipped from V and 5 bases from J, the junction kept 6 bases outside the gene matches. CDR1 is LGHNA, CDR2 YSLEER, per germline. The length of the CDR3 is 17 residues. The chain's CDR3 is CASSQGVGQGVTGELFF. As DNA, the CDR3 is TGCGCCAGCAGCCAAGGAGTGGGACAGGGGGTGACCGGGGAGCTGTTTTTT.

This clone was seen only once. The rearrangement links TRBV6-6 to TRBJ2-5, with a tentative D call TRBD1 (6 bases). This CDR3 spans 16 amino acids. The V gene lost 0 bases and the J gene lost 9 bases, with 20 bases spanning the gap. The V gene's germline CDR1 is MNHNY and CDR2 SVGAGI (reference sequence). The CDR3 loop is CASSYSRGRRTVSQYF. CDR3 in DNA: TGTGCCAGCAGTTACTCCAGGGGTCGTCGGACGGTGTCCCAGTACTTC.

The chain joins TRBV9 to TRBJ1-1; a possible D gene is TRBD1 (5 bases). Germline CDR1 reads SGDLS; CDR2 reads YYNGEE. V was trimmed by 3 bases and J by 3 bases, leaving 9 bases between them. The CDR3 extends over 13 amino acids. CDR3 bases: TGTGCCAGCAGCGGAGGACACGACACTGAAGCTTTCTTT. Translated: CASSGGHDTEAFF.

The gene calls are TRBV4-1 and TRBJ1-1; D is possibly TRBD1 (5 bases). Per the germline V gene, CDR1 is MGHRA and CDR2 is YSYEKL. V was cut by 4 bases and J by 10 bases, with 22 bases left in between. The CDR3 is made up of 15 amino acids. The CDR3 DNA reads as TGCGCCAGCAGCCCCCCAGGTAATGCCCCCCAGGGAGCTTTCTTT. Translated: CASSPPGNAPQGAFF.

The V and J genes are TRBV18 and TRBJ2-5; D remains unclear. Trimming stripped 1 base from V and 3 bases from J, with 9 bases between. The CDR3 runs 14 residues. Germline V gene data show CDR1 as KGHSH and CDR2 as LQKENI. CDR3 amino acids: CASSPRQREETQYF. The CDR3, as DNA: TGTGCCAGCTCACCACGCCAGCGCGAAGAGACCCAGTACTTC.

The chain uses TRBV4-3 and TRBJ1-2, with 8 nucleotides matching TRBD1. Germline lookup yields CDR1 LGHNA and CDR2 YSLEER. This CDR3 has 15 amino acids. V trimming: 2 bases; J trimming: 6 bases; junction bases outside the gene matches: 8. The CDR3 is CASSQPGGEWDGYTF. The CDR3 nucleotides read TGCGCCAGCAGCCAACCAGGGGGCGAGTGGGATGGCTACACCTTC.

The chain carries TRBV5-4 and TRBJ1-2, with TRBD1 identical over 11 bases. Germline assignment: CDR1 SGHNT and CDR2 YYREEE (reference sequence). Trimming removed 2 bases from V and 8 bases from J; junction bases left unmatched: 11. The CDR3 runs 16 residues. CDR3 protein: CASSLPLDRGRGGYTF. As DNA, the CDR3 is TGTGCCAGCAGCTTACCTTTGGACAGGGGGCGAGGAGGCTACACCTTC.

J is TRBJ1-1 and V is TRBV28; D unclear. Germline V gene sequence: CDR1 MDHEN, CDR2 SYDVKM. The CDR3 totals 15 residues. The ends were cut back, 8 bases at V and 5 bases at J, with 21 bases in the middle. The CDR3 here is CASGWARAGRTEAFF. The CDR3 DNA follows: TGTGCCAGCGGATGGGCCCGCGCGGGTAGGACTGAAGCTTTCTTT.

The chain is built from TRBV10-3 and TRBJ2-2; 9 nucleotides align to TRBD1. Germline V gene lookup returns CDR1 ENHRY and CDR2 SYGVKD. Trimming took 6 bases from V and 4 from J; bases not matched to a gene: 9. The CDR3 loop spans 16 amino acids. DNA of the CDR3: TGTGCCATCAGGGGGGACGACAGGGGGAGCACCGGGGAGCTGTTTTTT. It is translated as CAIRGDDRGSTGELFF.

The rearrangement uses TRBV30 and TRBJ1-6; 7 bases align to TRBD1. Germline CDR1 and CDR2: GTSNPN and SVGIG (reference sequence). The junction had 10 bases not matched to a gene; V was cut back by 3 bases and J by 2 bases. CDR3 length: 17 residues. The CDR3 is CAWRENYRGTYNSPLHF. CDR3 sequence (DNA): TGTGCCTGGAGGGAAAACTACAGGGGTACCTATAATTCACCCCTCCACTTT.